This T cell receptor (beta chain) was captured in a study of T cell repertoires in cytomegalovirus infection (dated by TCRdb to about 2019). For the study in its entirety: Because public TCR beta signatures pointed to carriage of CMV infection together with the matching HLA type, the HLA type of each donor mattered for the analysis. Overall results and qualifications from the work: Carriers of CMV infection plus the relevant HLA type were discriminated by the cumulative frequency of public TCR beta family members in the study cohort and in an independent 352-donor cohort. In the ex vivo response, HLA-C-restricted CMV-specific TCR beta clonotypes were dominant, and in two of eight donors the single most frequent clonotype came from this HLA-C-restricted group.

The data were produced on an Illumina HiSeq 1500. Starting from the raw public reads, TCRdb applied fastp trimming at Q25, assembled clones with MiXCR and retained in-frame beta chains. Identical CDR3 proteins give one entry, which carries the most common genes and DNA. Present in this sample are some 390,000 distinct CDR3 sequences, around 18% of which were seen just once. The leading ten clones occupy around 8.6% of the sample. There are many counts of this clonotype. Its target antigen remains unknown. It has no much larger one-base neighbor in the sample; base qualities were not kept. Including cysteine and phenylalanine, the CDR3 has 17 amino acids. Just CDR3 DNA is preserved here, 51 bases in frame from base 1. The V end gives up 5 bases and the J end 3 bases, leaving 10 bases in the junction not matched to a gene. Reading the germline V gene gives CDR1 SGHTA and CDR2 FQGNSA.

The chain is encoded by TRBV7-2 joined to TRBJ2-3, and TRBD2 aligns with 11 junction nucleotides. The TCR sequence derives from a human donor in good health (CMV status not recorded). Some clones in this sample may be carry-over from other donors' samples. Sequencing used PBMCs. The CDR3 sequence is CASSMRVSGGATDTQYF. The sequence in DNA is TGTGCCAGCAGCATGAGGGTTAGCGGGGGGGCAACAGATACGCAGTATTTT.